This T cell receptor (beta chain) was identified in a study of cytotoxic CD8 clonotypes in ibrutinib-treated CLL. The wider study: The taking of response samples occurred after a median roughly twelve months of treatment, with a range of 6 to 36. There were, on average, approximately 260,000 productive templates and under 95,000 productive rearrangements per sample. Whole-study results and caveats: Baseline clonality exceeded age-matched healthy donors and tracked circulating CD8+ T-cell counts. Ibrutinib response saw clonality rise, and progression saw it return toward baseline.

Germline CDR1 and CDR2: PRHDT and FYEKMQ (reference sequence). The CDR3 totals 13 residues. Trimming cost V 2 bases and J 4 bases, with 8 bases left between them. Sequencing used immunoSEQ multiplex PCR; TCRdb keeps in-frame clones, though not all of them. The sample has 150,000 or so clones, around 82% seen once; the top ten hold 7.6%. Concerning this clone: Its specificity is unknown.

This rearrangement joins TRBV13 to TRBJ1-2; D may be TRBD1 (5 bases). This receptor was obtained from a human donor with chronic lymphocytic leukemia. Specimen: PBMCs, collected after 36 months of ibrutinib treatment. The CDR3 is CASSLQGSYGYTF. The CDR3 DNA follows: TGTGCCAGCAGCTTACAGGGAAGCTATGGCTACACCTTC.